A selection of T cell receptor beta chains follows, all from one sample in a study of blood T cell repertoires in COVID-19. Libraries were prepared by immunoSEQ multiplex PCR; TCRdb keeps only in-frame clonotypes and omits some of them. The table includes hundreds of thousands of clones, more than 70% detected once. Material for sequencing was peripheral blood. These receptors came from a woman aged 70-85 years with COVID-19, enrolled during active disease. Both conserved end residues are part of each CDR3. The D gene is left open where the match is weak. Clone size appears in some rows only: once, few, many, or a class for an expanded clone.

clone_size: .; j_call: TRBJ1-1; v_call: TRBV5-1; d_call: .; cdr3_nt: TGCGCCAGCAGCTTGGTTGGCAGGGCGAACACTGAAGCTTTCTTT; cdr3_aa: CASSLVGRANTEAFF
clone_size: .; j_call: TRBJ2-5; v_call: TRBV28; d_call: TRBD2; cdr3_nt: TGTGCCAGCACCCCCGGGGGGGGGTTCCAAGAGACCCAGTACTTC; cdr3_aa: CASTPGGGFQETQYF
clone_size: .; j_call: TRBJ2-3; v_call: TRBV10-1; d_call: .; cdr3_nt: TGCGCCAGCAGTGACAAAAATACGCAGTATTTT; cdr3_aa: CASSDKNTQYF
clone_size: once; j_call: TRBJ2-7; v_call: TRBV5-1; d_call: TRBD1; cdr3_nt: TGCGCCAGCAGCAGGACAGGGGTCTACGAGCAGTACTTC; cdr3_aa: CASSRTGVYEQYF
clone_size: once; j_call: TRBJ2-3; v_call: TRBV2; d_call: TRBD1; cdr3_nt: TGTGCCAGCAGTGAAGGGACAGGGGGCACAGATACGCAGTATTTT; cdr3_aa: CASSEGTGGTDTQYF
clone_size: .; j_call: TRBJ2-1; v_call: TRBV5-5; d_call: .; cdr3_nt: TGTGCCAGCAGCCCCATCCCGAGCTCCTACAATGAGCAGTTCTTC; cdr3_aa: CASSPIPSSYNEQFF
clone_size: .; j_call: TRBJ1-1; v_call: TRBV7-9; d_call: .; cdr3_nt: TGTGCCAGCAGCTTATTTCAGGGCACTGAAGCTTTCTTT; cdr3_aa: CASSLFQGTEAFF
clone_size: .; j_call: TRBJ1-1; v_call: TRBV24-1; d_call: .; cdr3_nt: TGTGCCACCAGTGAAACCGGGATAGGGTACACTGAAGCTTTCTTT; cdr3_aa: CATSETGIGYTEAFF
clone_size: .; j_call: TRBJ1-3; v_call: TRBV19; d_call: .; cdr3_nt: TGTGCCAGTAGTATAAGCCACTTCGAGGGACATTACTCTGGAAACACCATATATTTT; cdr3_aa: CASSISHFEGHYSGNTIYF
clone_size: .; j_call: TRBJ1-2; v_call: TRBV5-1; d_call: TRBD1; cdr3_nt: TGCGCCAGCAGCTCCAATCGACAGGGGGCGATTAACTATGGCTACACCTTC; cdr3_aa: CASSSNRQGAINYGYTF
clone_size: .; j_call: TRBJ2-1; v_call: TRBV7-2; d_call: .; cdr3_nt: TGTGCCAGCAGCTTGGACAGCGGGGAGTACAATGAGCAGTTCTTC; cdr3_aa: CASSLDSGEYNEQFF
clone_size: .; j_call: TRBJ1-1; v_call: TRBV10-3; d_call: .; cdr3_nt: TGTGCCATCAGGTCAGGGCAGAACACTGAAGCTTTCTTT; cdr3_aa: CAIRSGQNTEAFF
clone_size: few; j_call: TRBJ1-6; v_call: TRBV19; d_call: TRBD1; cdr3_nt: TGCGGAGTTGGGACAGGGGCAGGTTCACCCCTCCACTTT; cdr3_aa: CGVGTGAGSPLHF
clone_size: few; j_call: TRBJ1-2; v_call: TRBV12-3/TRBV12-4; d_call: .; cdr3_nt: TGTGCCAGCAGTTTATCGGGTGGGGGCTACACCTTC; cdr3_aa: CASSLSGGGYTF
clone_size: .; j_call: TRBJ2-5; v_call: TRBV7-2; d_call: .; cdr3_nt: TGTGCCAGCAGCTTAGAAGTCGGCCAAGAGACCCAGTACTTC; cdr3_aa: CASSLEVGQETQYF
clone_size: .; j_call: TRBJ1-5; v_call: TRBV7-2; d_call: .; cdr3_nt: TGTGCCAGCAGCTTATCTCAGGGGAGCAAGCCCCAGCATTTT; cdr3_aa: CASSLSQGSKPQHF
clone_size: .; j_call: TRBJ2-1; v_call: TRBV10-3; d_call: .; cdr3_nt: TGTGCCATCAGCCGCAGTGGACAGAGTCACTACAATGAGCAGTTCTTC; cdr3_aa: CAISRSGQSHYNEQFF
clone_size: .; j_call: TRBJ2-3; v_call: TRBV30; d_call: .; cdr3_nt: TGTGCCTGCGGAGGCAGAACAGATACGCAGTATTTT; cdr3_aa: CACGGRTDTQYF
clone_size: .; j_call: TRBJ2-1; v_call: TRBV11-2; d_call: TRBD1; cdr3_nt: TGTGCCAGCAGCCCCGGGACAGGAGCCCTTTCCTACAATGAGCAGTTCTTC; cdr3_aa: CASSPGTGALSYNEQFF
clone_size: .; j_call: TRBJ1-2; v_call: TRBV27; d_call: .; cdr3_nt: TGTGCCAGCAGTTTGGCGGGGCTGTCTGGGTATGGCTACACCTTC; cdr3_aa: CASSLAGLSGYGYTF
clone_size: .; j_call: TRBJ2-7; v_call: TRBV7-9; d_call: TRBD2; cdr3_nt: TGTGCCAGCAGCTTTGCGGGGGGAGTCGAGCAGTACTTC; cdr3_aa: CASSFAGGVEQYF
clone_size: .; j_call: TRBJ2-7; v_call: TRBV21-1; d_call: .; cdr3_nt: TGTGCCAGCAGCACAAGCCCGGGACTAGCGAATACAAGTGCCTCCTACGAGCAGTACTTC; cdr3_aa: CASSTSPGLANTSASYEQYF
clone_size: .; j_call: TRBJ1-3; v_call: TRBV7-2; d_call: .; cdr3_nt: TGTGCCAGCAGCACCGGCTACAGGGGAAACACCATATATTTT; cdr3_aa: CASSTGYRGNTIYF
clone_size: .; j_call: TRBJ1-4; v_call: TRBV4-3; d_call: .; cdr3_nt: TGCGCCAGCAGCCCTGACCCCCTCGGGGATGAAAAACTGTTTTTT; cdr3_aa: CASSPDPLGDEKLFF
clone_size: .; j_call: TRBJ1-2; v_call: TRBV28; d_call: TRBD1; cdr3_nt: TGTGCCAGCAGGACAGGGCTGGAGGGCTACACCTTC; cdr3_aa: CASRTGLEGYTF
clone_size: .; j_call: TRBJ1-4; v_call: TRBV28; d_call: .; cdr3_nt: TGTGCCAGCAGTCGGACAGACGGACTGTTTTTT; cdr3_aa: CASSRTDGLFF
clone_size: .; j_call: TRBJ1-3; v_call: TRBV30; d_call: .; cdr3_nt: TGTGCCTGGAGTCCGTCCAGGGGTTCGGGCACCATATATTTT; cdr3_aa: CAWSPSRGSGTIYF
clone_size: .; j_call: TRBJ2-2; v_call: TRBV6-5; d_call: .; cdr3_nt: TGTGCCAGCAGTTACTTCCAGGGTGCGAACACCGGGGAGCTGTTTTTT; cdr3_aa: CASSYFQGANTGELFF
clone_size: .; j_call: TRBJ1-4; v_call: TRBV7-9; d_call: .; cdr3_nt: TGTGCCAGCAGCTTAACTGGGGCAAAGACTTTT; cdr3_aa: CASSLTGAKTF
clone_size: .; j_call: TRBJ1-2; v_call: TRBV2; d_call: .; cdr3_nt: TGTGCCAGCAGTCCGGGACTAAACTATGGCTACACCTTC; cdr3_aa: CASSPGLNYGYTF
clone_size: .; j_call: TRBJ2-7; v_call: TRBV9; d_call: .; cdr3_nt: TGTGCCAGCAGCGTAGAAGCAGGTAGCGAGCAGTACTTC; cdr3_aa: CASSVEAGSEQYF
clone_size: .; j_call: TRBJ1-3; v_call: TRBV5-4; d_call: .; cdr3_nt: TGTGCCAGCAGCTGGGGGGGTGTCAGACAAGACTCTGGAAACACCATATATTTT; cdr3_aa: CASSWGGVRQDSGNTIYF
clone_size: .; j_call: TRBJ2-2; v_call: TRBV3-1/TRBV3-2; d_call: TRBD1; cdr3_nt: TGTGCCAGCAGCCATTCTTCGGGACAGGGAATGACCGGGGAGCTGTTTTTT; cdr3_aa: CASSHSSGQGMTGELFF
clone_size: .; j_call: TRBJ1-3; v_call: TRBV3-1/TRBV3-2; d_call: .; cdr3_nt: TGTGCCAGCAGCCAAGGGGGGCAGTCTGGAAACACCATATATTTT; cdr3_aa: CASSQGGQSGNTIYF
clone_size: .; j_call: TRBJ2-1; v_call: TRBV9; d_call: .; cdr3_nt: TGTGCCAGCAGTGACTCGGACAATGAGCAGTTCTTC; cdr3_aa: CASSDSDNEQFF
clone_size: few; j_call: TRBJ2-5; v_call: TRBV24-1; d_call: TRBD2; cdr3_nt: TGTGCCACCAGTGATTCGACCGGGGAGGGTATAGAGACCCAGTACTTC; cdr3_aa: CATSDSTGEGIETQYF
clone_size: .; j_call: TRBJ2-2; v_call: TRBV30; d_call: TRBD1; cdr3_nt: TGTGCCGGGGACAGGGGGTATACCGGGGAGCTGTTTTTT; cdr3_aa: CAGDRGYTGELFF
clone_size: .; j_call: TRBJ2-1; v_call: TRBV5-6; d_call: TRBD1; cdr3_nt: TGTGCCAGCAGCTCCCGTCGGACAGGGTCCTACAATGAGCAGTTCTTC; cdr3_aa: CASSSRRTGSYNEQFF
clone_size: .; j_call: TRBJ1-2; v_call: TRBV4-1; d_call: TRBD1; cdr3_nt: TGCGCCAGCAGCCCCGGGACAGGGGTTTATGGCTACACCTTC; cdr3_aa: CASSPGTGVYGYTF
clone_size: .; j_call: TRBJ2-7; v_call: TRBV30; d_call: .; cdr3_nt: TGTGCCTGGAGTATTCAGGGCTACGAGCAGTACTTC; cdr3_aa: CAWSIQGYEQYF
clone_size: .; j_call: TRBJ2-1; v_call: TRBV12-3/TRBV12-4; d_call: TRBD2; cdr3_nt: TGTGCCAGCAGTTCCGGGGGGAATGAGCAGTTCTTC; cdr3_aa: CASSSGGNEQFF
clone_size: few; j_call: TRBJ2-1; v_call: TRBV24-1; d_call: TRBD1; cdr3_nt: TGTGCCACCCAACAGGGGAAATACAATGAGCAGTTCTTC; cdr3_aa: CATQQGKYNEQFF
clone_size: .; j_call: TRBJ2-6; v_call: TRBV5-4; d_call: TRBD1; cdr3_nt: TGTGCCAGCAGCCGGAACGGGGACAGGCCTAACTCTGGGGCCAACGTCCTGACTTTC; cdr3_aa: CASSRNGDRPNSGANVLTF
clone_size: .; j_call: TRBJ1-1; v_call: TRBV19; d_call: .; cdr3_nt: TGTGCCAGTACCCATCTCGAGTTGAACACTGAAGCTTTCTTT; cdr3_aa: CASTHLELNTEAFF
clone_size: .; j_call: TRBJ2-1; v_call: TRBV5-1; d_call: TRBD2; cdr3_nt: TGCGCCAGCACCCGGAGGGTAGCGGGGGACAATGAGCAGTTCTTC; cdr3_aa: CASTRRVAGDNEQFF
clone_size: .; j_call: TRBJ1-5; v_call: TRBV19; d_call: TRBD1; cdr3_nt: TGTGCCAGTAGTATGAGGACAGGGGGCGCGGGGCAGCCCCAGCATTTT; cdr3_aa: CASSMRTGGAGQPQHF
clone_size: once; j_call: TRBJ1-5; v_call: TRBV27; d_call: TRBD1; cdr3_nt: TGTGCCAGCAGTCGGACAGGGAACGATCAGCCCCAGCATTTT; cdr3_aa: CASSRTGNDQPQHF
clone_size: .; j_call: TRBJ2-3; v_call: TRBV5-1; d_call: .; cdr3_nt: TGCGCCAGCAGCTTGAATGGGGGGATCGTTTCCTCAGATACGCAGTATTTT; cdr3_aa: CASSLNGGIVSSDTQYF
clone_size: once; j_call: TRBJ1-5; v_call: TRBV7-8; d_call: TRBD1; cdr3_nt: TGTGCCAGCAGCCTACGACAGGGGGCAAGGCAGCCCCAGCATTTT; cdr3_aa: CASSLRQGARQPQHF
clone_size: .; j_call: TRBJ1-1; v_call: TRBV5-6; d_call: TRBD1; cdr3_nt: TGTGCCAGCAGCGACGACAGGGAGAGAACTGAAGCTTTCTTT; cdr3_aa: CASSDDRERTEAFF
clone_size: .; j_call: TRBJ1-2; v_call: TRBV6-1; d_call: TRBD1; cdr3_nt: TGTGCCAGCAGTAGAACCGGGACAGGGAATGGCTACACCTTC; cdr3_aa: CASSRTGTGNGYTF
clone_size: .; j_call: TRBJ2-1; v_call: TRBV7-2; d_call: .; cdr3_nt: TGTGCCAGCAGCCCGCAGACAGGCTCCTACAATGAGCAGTTCTTC; cdr3_aa: CASSPQTGSYNEQFF
clone_size: .; j_call: TRBJ1-6; v_call: TRBV6-6; d_call: TRBD1; cdr3_nt: TGTGCCAGCAGTTACGCCGGGACAGGGAATTCACCCCTCCACTTT; cdr3_aa: CASSYAGTGNSPLHF
clone_size: .; j_call: TRBJ1-2; v_call: TRBV9; d_call: .; cdr3_nt: TGTGCCAGCAGCCCAGGGAACTATGGCTACACCTTC; cdr3_aa: CASSPGNYGYTF
clone_size: once; j_call: TRBJ2-5; v_call: TRBV19; d_call: .; cdr3_nt: TGTGCCAGTAGAAACAGTTATCGGGGGAAAGGTGAGACCCAGTACTTC; cdr3_aa: CASRNSYRGKGETQYF
clone_size: .; j_call: TRBJ1-1; v_call: TRBV7-2; d_call: .; cdr3_nt: TGTGCCAGCAGCTTATTGACACCGAACACTGAAGCTTTCTTT; cdr3_aa: CASSLLTPNTEAFF
clone_size: .; j_call: TRBJ2-1; v_call: TRBV24-1; d_call: TRBD2; cdr3_nt: TGTGCCACCAGTGACTCCGGGACTAGCGGGGTTGAGCAGTTCTTC; cdr3_aa: CATSDSGTSGVEQFF
clone_size: .; j_call: TRBJ2-5; v_call: TRBV12-5; d_call: .; cdr3_nt: TGTGCTAGTGGTTTGGTACGGCAAGAGACCCAGTACTTC; cdr3_aa: CASGLVRQETQYF